This is a list of T cell receptor beta chains from one sample in a study of blood T cell repertoires in COVID-19. Only in-frame clones appear in the TCRdb table, and some are missing; sequencing was by immunoSEQ multiplex PCR. The sample consists of about 100,000 clones, approximately 70% of them appearing once. Sequenced material: peripheral blood. These receptors were obtained from a man of 80 years or more with acute or convalescent COVID-19. CDR3s leave out the opening cysteine and the closing phenylalanine or tryptophan. Clone size appears in some rows only: once, few, many, or a class for an expanded clone.

V: TRBV28
length: 14
J: TRBJ1-5
size: .
CDR3: ASSFGIGQGGQPQH

V: TRBV6-4
length: 13
J: TRBJ1-6
size: many
CDR3: ASSETGILNSPLH

V: TRBV18
length: 14
J: TRBJ2-1
size: .
CDR3: ASRTVGGVSYNEQF

V: TRBV3-1/TRBV3-2
length: 9
J: TRBJ2-5
size: few
CDR3: ASSQAETQY

V: TRBV5-4
length: 11
J: TRBJ1-1
size: few
CDR3: ASSLDPRTGAF

V: TRBV7-9
length: 13
J: TRBJ2-3
size: .
CDR3: ASRRGGSLADTQY

V: TRBV2
length: 12
J: TRBJ2-1
size: .
CDR3: ASRQLRGYNEQF

V: TRBV10-3
length: 12
J: TRBJ2-3
size: .
CDR3: AIFAAGDGDTQY

V: TRBV3-1/TRBV3-2
length: 11
J: TRBJ1-2
size: .
CDR3: ASSQDPDYGYT

V: TRBV6-5
length: 13
J: TRBJ1-2
size: .
CDR3: ASTSIQGAPYGYT

V: TRBV24-1
length: 12
J: TRBJ1-2
size: .
CDR3: ATGEDRVFSSYT

V: TRBV2
length: 13
J: TRBJ1-3
size: .
CDR3: ASSERTGSGNTIY

V: TRBV12-3/TRBV12-4
length: 10
J: TRBJ1-6
size: .
CDR3: ASSFLGRSLH

V: TRBV19
length: 11
J: TRBJ2-3
size: .
CDR3: ASSIVTSRTQY

V: TRBV5-1
length: 16
J: TRBJ1-4
size: .
CDR3: ASSLDMQGSPTNEKLF

V: TRBV4-1
length: 12
J: TRBJ2-7
size: .
CDR3: ASSHFTGSYEQY

V: TRBV4-2
length: 14
J: TRBJ2-2
size: .
CDR3: ASSQEASLVAGELF

V: TRBV5-1
length: 10
J: TRBJ2-5
size: .
CDR3: ASSHTPGTQY

V: TRBV5-4
length: 14
J: TRBJ2-3
size: .
CDR3: ASSPTSVVSTDTQY

V: TRBV10-1
length: 13
J: TRBJ1-5
size: .
CDR3: ASRGTVGSNQPQH

V: TRBV27
length: 12
J: TRBJ2-1
size: .
CDR3: ASAEEGLHNEQF

V: TRBV27
length: 13
J: TRBJ2-6
size: once
CDR3: ASTKGGAGANVLT

V: TRBV2
length: 12
J: TRBJ2-4
size: .
CDR3: ASSEGLAKNIQY